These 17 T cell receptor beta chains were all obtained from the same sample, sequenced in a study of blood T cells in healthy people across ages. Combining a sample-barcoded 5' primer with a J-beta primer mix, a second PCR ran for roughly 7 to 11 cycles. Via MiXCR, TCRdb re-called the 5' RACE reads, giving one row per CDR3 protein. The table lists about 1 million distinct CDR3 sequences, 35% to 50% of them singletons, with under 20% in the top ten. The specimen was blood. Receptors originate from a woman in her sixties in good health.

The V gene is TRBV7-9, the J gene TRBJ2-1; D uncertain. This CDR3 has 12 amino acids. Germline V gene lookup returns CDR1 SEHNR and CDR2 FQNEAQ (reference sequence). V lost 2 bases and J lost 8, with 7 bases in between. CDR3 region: CASSLYADEQFF. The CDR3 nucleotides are TGTGCCAGCAGCTTATATGCGGATGAGCAGTTCTTC.

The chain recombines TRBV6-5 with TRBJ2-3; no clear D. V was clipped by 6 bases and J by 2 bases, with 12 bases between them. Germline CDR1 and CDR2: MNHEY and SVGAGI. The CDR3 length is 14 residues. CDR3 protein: CASSKALPTDTQYF. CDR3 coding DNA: TGTGCCAGCAGCAAAGCGCTCCCCACAGATACGCAGTATTTT.

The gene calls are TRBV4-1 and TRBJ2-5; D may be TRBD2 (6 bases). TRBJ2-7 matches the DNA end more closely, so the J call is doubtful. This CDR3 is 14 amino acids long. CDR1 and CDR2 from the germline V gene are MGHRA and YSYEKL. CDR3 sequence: CASSNVGGESEQYF. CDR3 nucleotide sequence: TGCGCCAGCAGCAACGTGGGGGGTGAGAGCGAGCAGTACTTC.

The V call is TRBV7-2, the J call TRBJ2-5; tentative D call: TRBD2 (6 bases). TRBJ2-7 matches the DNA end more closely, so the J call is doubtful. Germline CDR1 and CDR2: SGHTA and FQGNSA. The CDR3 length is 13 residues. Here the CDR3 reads CASSWAGRVEQYF. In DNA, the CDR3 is TGTGCCAGCAGCTGGGCGGGGAGAGTCGAGCAGTACTTC.

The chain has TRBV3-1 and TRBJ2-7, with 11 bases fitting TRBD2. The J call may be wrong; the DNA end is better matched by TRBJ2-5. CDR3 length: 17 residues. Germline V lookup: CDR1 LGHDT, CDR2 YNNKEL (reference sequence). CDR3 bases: TGTGCCAGCAGCCAAGAGTTTACTAGCGGGAGTCATGAGACCCAGTACTTC. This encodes CASSQEFTSGSHETQYF.

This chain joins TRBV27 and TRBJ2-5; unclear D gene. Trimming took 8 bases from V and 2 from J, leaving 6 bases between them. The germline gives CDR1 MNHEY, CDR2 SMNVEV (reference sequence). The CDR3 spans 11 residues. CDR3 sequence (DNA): TGTGCCAGCCCCCCTCAAGAGACCCAGTACTTC. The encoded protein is CASPPQETQYF.

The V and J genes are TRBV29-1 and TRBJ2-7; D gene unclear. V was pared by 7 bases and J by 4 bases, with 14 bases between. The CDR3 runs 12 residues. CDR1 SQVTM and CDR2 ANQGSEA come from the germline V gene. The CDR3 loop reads CSASYGLYEQYF. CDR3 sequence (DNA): TGCAGCGCCTCCTATGGGTTGTACGAGCAGTACTTC.

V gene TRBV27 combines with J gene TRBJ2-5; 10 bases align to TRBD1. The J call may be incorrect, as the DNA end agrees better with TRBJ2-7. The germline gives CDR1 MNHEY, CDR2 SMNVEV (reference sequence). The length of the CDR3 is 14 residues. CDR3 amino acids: CATTPGQGYYEQYF. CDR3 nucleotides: TGTGCCACTACTCCGGGACAGGGGTATTACGAGCAGTACTTC.

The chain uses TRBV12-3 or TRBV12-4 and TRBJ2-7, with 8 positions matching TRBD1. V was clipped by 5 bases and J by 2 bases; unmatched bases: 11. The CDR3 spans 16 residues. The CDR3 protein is CASSLGTGGFPYEQYF. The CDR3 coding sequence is TGTGCCAGCAGTCTGGGAACAGGGGGGTTTCCCTACGAGCAGTACTTC.

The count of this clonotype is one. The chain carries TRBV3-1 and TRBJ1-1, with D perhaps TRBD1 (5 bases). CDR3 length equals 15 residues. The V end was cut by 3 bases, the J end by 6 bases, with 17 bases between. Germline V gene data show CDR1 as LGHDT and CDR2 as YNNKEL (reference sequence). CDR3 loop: CASSQYPRGGPEAFF. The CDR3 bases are TGTGCCAGCAGCCAGTACCCGAGGGGTGGTCCTGAAGCTTTCTTT.

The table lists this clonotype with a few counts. CDR3 protein: CASSYSLGEQFF. In nucleotides, the CDR3 is TGTGCCAGCAGTTACTCTCTGGGTGAGCAGTTCTTC. The chain couples TRBV6-5 to TRBJ2-1; D remains ambiguous. V was pared by 0 bases and J by 9 bases, with 6 bases between. This CDR3 region has 12 residues. The germline V gene encodes CDR1 MNHEY and CDR2 SVGAGI.

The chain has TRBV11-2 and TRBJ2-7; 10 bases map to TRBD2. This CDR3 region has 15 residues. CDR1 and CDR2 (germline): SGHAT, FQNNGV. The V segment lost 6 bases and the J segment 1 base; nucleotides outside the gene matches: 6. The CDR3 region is CASRGGTSVSYEQYF. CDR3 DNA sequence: TGTGCCAGCAGGGGAGGGACTAGCGTTTCCTACGAGCAGTACTTC.

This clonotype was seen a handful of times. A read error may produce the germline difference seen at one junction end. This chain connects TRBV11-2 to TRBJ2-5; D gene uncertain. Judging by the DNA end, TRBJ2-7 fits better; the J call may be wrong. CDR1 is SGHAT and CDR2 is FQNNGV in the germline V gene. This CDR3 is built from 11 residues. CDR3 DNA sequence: TGTACCAGCAGCCAAGACTCCGAGCAGTACTTC. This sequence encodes CTSSQDSEQYF.

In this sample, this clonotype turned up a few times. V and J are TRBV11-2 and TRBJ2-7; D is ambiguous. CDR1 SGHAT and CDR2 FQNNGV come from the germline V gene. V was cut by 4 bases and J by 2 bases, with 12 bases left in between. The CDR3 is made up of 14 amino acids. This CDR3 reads CASSSARSAYEQYF. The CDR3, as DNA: TGTGCCAGCAGCTCCGCACGCTCAGCCTACGAGCAGTACTTC.

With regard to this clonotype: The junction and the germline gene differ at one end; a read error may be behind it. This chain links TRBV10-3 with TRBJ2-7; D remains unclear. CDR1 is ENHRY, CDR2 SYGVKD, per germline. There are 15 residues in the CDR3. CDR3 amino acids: CTISDRANSSYEQYF. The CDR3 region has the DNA TGTACCATCAGTGACCGGGCGAATAGCTCCTACGAGCAGTACTTC.

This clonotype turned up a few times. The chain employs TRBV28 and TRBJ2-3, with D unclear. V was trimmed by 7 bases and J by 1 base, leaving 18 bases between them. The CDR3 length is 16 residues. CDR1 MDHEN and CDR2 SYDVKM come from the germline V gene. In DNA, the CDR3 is TGTGCCAGCAAGAGAAGAAGAGGACGTGGCACAGATACGCAGTATTTT. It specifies CASKRRRGRGTDTQYF.

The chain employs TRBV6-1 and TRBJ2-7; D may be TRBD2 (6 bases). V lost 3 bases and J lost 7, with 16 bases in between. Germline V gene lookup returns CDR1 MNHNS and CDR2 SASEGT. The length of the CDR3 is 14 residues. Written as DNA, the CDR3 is TGTGCCAGCAGTGAGACCGGGGGAGTAAGGGAGCAGTACTTC. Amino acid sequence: CASSETGGVREQYF.